This TCR beta chain was obtained from a study of blood T cell repertoires in COVID-19 (dated by TCRdb to about 2020). Context from the whole study: Samples covering the acute and convalescent phases of COVID-19 were provided by collaborators in the United States, Italy and Spain. The material from the prospective study consisted of cDNA or gDNA derived from T cells, B-cell-depleted T cells, or PBMCs. Subjects who had been exposed to COVID-19, were actively infected with it, or had recovered from it provided the deeply sampled blood TCRbeta repertoires that made up the dataset. The repertoires were released in a freely available public database meant as a resource for research on the immune response to SARS-CoV-2. The samples were drawn from two sources: the first 160 participants of the ongoing ImmuneRACE study, and 950 to 1,500 subjects contributed by 6 global collaborators. Sample metadata almost always included a de-identified subject ID, COVID-19 status, age in years and sex. HLA class I and class II types, where available, came from metadata supplied by the sample provider rather than from assay-based typing. Broad study findings and their caveats: How much clinical and demographic metadata was included differed by source and by participant, and the metadata was provided uncurated.

The immunoSEQ Assay, a bias-controlled multiplex PCR, was used to amplify TCRbeta CDR3 regions from genomic DNA. Regarding the original processing steps: Within the assay, amplification of reference gene primers was used to estimate how many nucleated cells each sample contained. Sequence reads were collapsed and filtered to measure the absolute abundance of every unique TCRbeta CDR3 rearrangement. For each sample, productive Simpson clonality was calculated as the square root of Simpson's diversity index over productive rearrangements. TCRdb took over this immuneACCESS table, retaining in-frame rearrangements with V and J assigned. Such tables are incomplete; in checked studies, under half of the missing clones stem from an unresolved V gene, and the remainder is unexplained. V and J calls and clone size are as listed in that table; D and trimming were resolved from the DNA. Across this sample there are some 80,000 clones, with over 70% seen only once. Clones ranked in the top ten supply around 12% of the sample.

Whole blood was collected in K2EDTA tubes by collaborating institutions according to the institutions' own protocols. Collaborator samples were shipped for TCRbeta analysis as frozen whole blood, isolated PBMCs, or DNA extracted from either sample type. CDR1 and CDR2 are drawn from the germline V gene: LGHNA, YNFKEQ. V trim: 4 bases; J trim: 7 bases; unmatched bases: 7. The CDR3, from cysteine to phenylalanine, totals 16 residues. Of all the DNA, just the CDR3 is kept, 48 bases in frame from base 1. This clone was observed a single time. Its binding antigen is unknown. Nothing much larger sits one base from this clone, and base qualities are not available.

The specimen sequenced was peripheral blood. The chain is made from TRBV4-2 and TRBJ2-1, with 13 central nucleotides matching TRBD2. This TCR was recovered from a man aged 80 or over with acute or convalescent COVID-19. The bases are TGTGCCAGCAGCCCAACTAGCGGGGGGGCCGATAATGAGCAGTTCTTC. This sequence encodes CASSPTSGGADNEQFF.